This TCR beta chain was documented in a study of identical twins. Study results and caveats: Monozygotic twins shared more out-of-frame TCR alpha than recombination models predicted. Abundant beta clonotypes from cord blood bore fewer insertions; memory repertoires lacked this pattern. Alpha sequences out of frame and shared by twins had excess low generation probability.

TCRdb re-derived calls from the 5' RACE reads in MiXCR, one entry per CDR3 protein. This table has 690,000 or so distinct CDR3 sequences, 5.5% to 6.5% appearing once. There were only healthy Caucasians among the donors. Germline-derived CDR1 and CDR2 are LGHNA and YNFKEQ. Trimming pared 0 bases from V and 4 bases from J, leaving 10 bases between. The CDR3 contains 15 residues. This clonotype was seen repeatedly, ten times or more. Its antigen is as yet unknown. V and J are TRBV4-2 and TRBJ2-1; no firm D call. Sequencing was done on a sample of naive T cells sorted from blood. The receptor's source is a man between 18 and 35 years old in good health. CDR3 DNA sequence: TGTGCCAGCAGCCAAGAGTTGGGCAGTTACAATGAGCAGTTCTTC. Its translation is CASSQELGSYNEQFF.